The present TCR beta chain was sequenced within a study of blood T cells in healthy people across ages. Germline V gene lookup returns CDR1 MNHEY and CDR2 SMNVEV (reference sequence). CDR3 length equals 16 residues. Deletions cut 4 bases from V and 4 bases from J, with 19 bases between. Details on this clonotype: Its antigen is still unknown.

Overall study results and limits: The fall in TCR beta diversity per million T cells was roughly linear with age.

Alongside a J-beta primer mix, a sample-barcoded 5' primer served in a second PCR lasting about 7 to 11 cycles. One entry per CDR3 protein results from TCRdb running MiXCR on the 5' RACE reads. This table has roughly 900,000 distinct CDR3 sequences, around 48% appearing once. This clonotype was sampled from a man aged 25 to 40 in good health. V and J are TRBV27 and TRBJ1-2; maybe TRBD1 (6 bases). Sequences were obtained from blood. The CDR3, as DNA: TGTGCCAGCAGTTCTCTCATCGGGGGGCGACCCTATGGCTACACCTTC. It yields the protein CASSSLIGGRPYGYTF.